One sample yielded the 5 T cell receptor beta chains listed below, sequenced in a study of blood T cell repertoires in COVID-19. Sequenced by immunoSEQ multiplex PCR; TCRdb stores in-frame clones only, minus some. In the table there are a few hundred thousand clones, 80% to 85% of which are singletons. Sequencing input: peripheral blood. The receptors originated from a man aged 60 to 75 with acute or convalescent COVID-19.

J is TRBJ1-4 and V is TRBV5-1; D is undetermined. The V gene lost 4 bases and the J gene lost 7 bases, with 17 bases spanning the gap. CDR1 and CDR2 (germline): SGHRS, YFSETQ. This CDR3 is built from 15 residues. The CDR3 region has the DNA TGCGCCAGCAGCCTGCAGGATGGCGGGCTTGAAAAACTGTTTTTT. Residues: CASSLQDGGLEKLFF.

This clone was counted only a few times. The V call is TRBV5-1, the J call TRBJ1-3, with TRBD1 matching 7 bases. With V trimmed by 7 bases and J by 4 bases, 8 bases remained unmatched. This CDR3 is 14 amino acids long. CDR1 and CDR2 from the germline V gene are SGHRS and YFSETQ. The CDR3 region has the DNA TGCGCCAGCGGGGACAGAGCGACCGGAAACACCATATATTTT. Its protein is CASGDRATGNTIYF. Full variable domain (rest looked up from reference TRBV5-1 and TRBJ1-3): KAGVTQTPRYLIKTRGQQVTLSCSPISGHRSVSWYQQTPGQGLQFLFEYFSETQRNKGNFPGRFSGRQFSNSRSEMNVSTLELGDSALYLCASGDRATGNTIYFGEGSWLTVV.

The chain links TRBV10-3 to TRBJ1-2; D remains unclear. The CDR3 has 12 amino acids. Germline V gene data show CDR1 as ENHRY and CDR2 as SYGVKD. V was clipped by 8 bases and J by 4 bases, with 11 bases between them. In DNA form, the CDR3 reads TGTGCCATCCGGACTGAAATCTATGGCTACACCTTC. Its protein is CAIRTEIYGYTF.

The gene calls are TRBV4-2 and TRBJ2-5; TRBD1 agrees at 11 bases. CDR1 LGHNA and CDR2 YNFKEQ come from the germline V gene. The CDR3 is made up of 15 amino acids. V shed 4 bases, J shed 4 bases, and the junction held 5 bases outside the gene matches. CDR3 bases: TGTGCCAGCAGCCGGGACAGGGGGTTAGGAGAGACCCAGTACTTC. Translating it yields CASSRDRGLGETQYF.

The V call is TRBV11-3, the J call TRBJ2-5, with TRBD2 identical over 9 bases. Germline loops: CDR1 SGHNT, CDR2 YENEEA. V lost 3 bases, J lost 4 bases, and 12 bases stayed unmatched. The CDR3 covers 17 residues. The CDR3 region has the DNA TGTGCCAGCAGCTTTGGGTCAGGCGGGGGGGCCGGAGAGACCCAGTACTTC. It specifies CASSFGSGGGAGETQYF.